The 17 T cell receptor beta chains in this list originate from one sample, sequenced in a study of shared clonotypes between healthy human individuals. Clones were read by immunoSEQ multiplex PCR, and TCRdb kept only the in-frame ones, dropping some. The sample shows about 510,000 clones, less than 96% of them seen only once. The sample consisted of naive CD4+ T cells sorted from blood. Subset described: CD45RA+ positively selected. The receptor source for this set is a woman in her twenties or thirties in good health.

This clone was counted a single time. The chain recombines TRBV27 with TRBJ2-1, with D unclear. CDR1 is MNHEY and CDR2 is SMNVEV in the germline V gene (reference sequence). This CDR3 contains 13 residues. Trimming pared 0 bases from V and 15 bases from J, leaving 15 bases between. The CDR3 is CASSLSPEVGRFF. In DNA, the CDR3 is TGTGCCAGCAGTTTATCCCCAGAGGTGGGCCGGTTCTTC.

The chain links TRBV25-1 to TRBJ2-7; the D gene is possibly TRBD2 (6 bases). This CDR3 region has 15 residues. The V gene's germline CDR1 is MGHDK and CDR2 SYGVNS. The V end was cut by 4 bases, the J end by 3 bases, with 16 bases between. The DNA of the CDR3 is TGTGCCAGCAGTGGAGCCGGGACTGATCACTACGAGCAGTACTTC. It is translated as CASSGAGTDHYEQYF.

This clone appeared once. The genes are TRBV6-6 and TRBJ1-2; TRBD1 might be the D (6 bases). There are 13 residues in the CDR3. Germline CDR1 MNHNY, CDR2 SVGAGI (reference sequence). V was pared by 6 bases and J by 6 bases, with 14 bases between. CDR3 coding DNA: TGTGCCAGCAGGAGGGTCGGGGGCGATGGCTACACCTTC. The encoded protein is CASRRVGGDGYTF.

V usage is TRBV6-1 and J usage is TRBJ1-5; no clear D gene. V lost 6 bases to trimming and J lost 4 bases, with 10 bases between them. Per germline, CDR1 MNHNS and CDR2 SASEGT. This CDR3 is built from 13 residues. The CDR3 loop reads CASRGQINQPQHF. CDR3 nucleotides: TGTGCCAGCAGAGGTCAGATAAATCAGCCCCAGCATTTT.

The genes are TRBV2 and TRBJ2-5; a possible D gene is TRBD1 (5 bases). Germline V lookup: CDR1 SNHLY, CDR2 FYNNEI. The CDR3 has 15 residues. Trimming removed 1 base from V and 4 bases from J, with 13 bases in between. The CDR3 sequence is CASSEGAGNAETQYF. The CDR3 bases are TGTGCCAGCAGTGAAGGGGCAGGGAATGCAGAGACCCAGTACTTC. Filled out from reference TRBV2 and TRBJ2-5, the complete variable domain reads EPEVTQTPSHQVTQMGQEVILRCVPISNHLYFYWYRQILGQKVEFLVSFYNNEISEKSEIFDDQFSVERPDGSNFTLKIRSTKLEDSAMYFCASSEGAGNAETQYFGPGTRLLVL.

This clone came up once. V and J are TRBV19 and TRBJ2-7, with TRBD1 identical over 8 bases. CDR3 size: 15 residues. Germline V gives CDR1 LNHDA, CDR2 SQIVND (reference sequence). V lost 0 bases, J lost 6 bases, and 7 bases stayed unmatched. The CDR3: CASSIDWARGREQYF. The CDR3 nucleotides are TGTGCCAGTAGTATAGATTGGGCCAGGGGGCGCGAGCAGTACTTC.

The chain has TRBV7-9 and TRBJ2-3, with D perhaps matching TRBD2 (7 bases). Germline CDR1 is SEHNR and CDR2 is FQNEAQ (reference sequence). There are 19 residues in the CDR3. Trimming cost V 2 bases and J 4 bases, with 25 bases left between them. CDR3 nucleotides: TGTGCCAGCAGCTTAATGGCCCTCGGGGGGCGAAGGCGCGCAGATACGCAGTATTTT. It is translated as CASSLMALGGRRRADTQYF.

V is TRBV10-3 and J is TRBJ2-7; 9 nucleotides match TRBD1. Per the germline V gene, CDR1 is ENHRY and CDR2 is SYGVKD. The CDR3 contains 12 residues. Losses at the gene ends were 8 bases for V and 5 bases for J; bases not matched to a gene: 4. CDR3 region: CAIDRGGNEQYF. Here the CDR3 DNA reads TGTGCCATCGACAGGGGGGGAAACGAGCAGTACTTC.

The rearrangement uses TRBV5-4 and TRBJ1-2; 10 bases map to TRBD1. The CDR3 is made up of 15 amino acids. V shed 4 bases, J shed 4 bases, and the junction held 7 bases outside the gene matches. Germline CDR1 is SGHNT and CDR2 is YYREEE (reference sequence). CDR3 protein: CASSQGQGSFYGYTF. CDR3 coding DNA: TGTGCCAGCAGCCAGGGACAGGGGAGTTTCTATGGCTACACCTTC.

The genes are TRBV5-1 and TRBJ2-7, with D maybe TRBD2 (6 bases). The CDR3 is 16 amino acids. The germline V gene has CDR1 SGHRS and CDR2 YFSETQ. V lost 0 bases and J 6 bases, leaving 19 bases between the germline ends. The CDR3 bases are TGCGCCAGCAGCTTGGCCGCGGGGAGTACTGGGGGCGAGCAGTACTTC. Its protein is CASSLAAGSTGGEQYF.

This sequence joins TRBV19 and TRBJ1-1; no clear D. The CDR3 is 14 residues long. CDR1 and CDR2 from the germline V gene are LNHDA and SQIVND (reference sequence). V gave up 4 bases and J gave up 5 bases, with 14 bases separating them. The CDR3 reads CASSSNRLGTEAFF. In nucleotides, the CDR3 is TGTGCCAGTAGTAGTAACCGCCTGGGAACTGAAGCTTTCTTT.

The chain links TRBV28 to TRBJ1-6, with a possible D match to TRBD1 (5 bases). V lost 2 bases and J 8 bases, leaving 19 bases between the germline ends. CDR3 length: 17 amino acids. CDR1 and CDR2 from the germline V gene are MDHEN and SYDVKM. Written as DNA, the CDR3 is TGTGCCAGCAGTTTAACGGTGCCGGCACGGGGACATTCACCCCTCCACTTT. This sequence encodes CASSLTVPARGHSPLHF.

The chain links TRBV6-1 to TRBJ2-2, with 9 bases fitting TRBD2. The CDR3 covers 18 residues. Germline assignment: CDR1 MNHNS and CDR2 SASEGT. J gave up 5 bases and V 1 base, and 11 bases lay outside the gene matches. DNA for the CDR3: TGTGCCAGCAGTGAAGAGGGTTCGACTAGCGGACGGACCGGGGAGCTGTTTTTT. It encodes CASSEEGSTSGRTGELFF.

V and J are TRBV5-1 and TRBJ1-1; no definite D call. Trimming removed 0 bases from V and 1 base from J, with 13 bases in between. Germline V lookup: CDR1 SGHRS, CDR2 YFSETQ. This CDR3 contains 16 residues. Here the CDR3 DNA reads TGCGCCAGCAGCTTGGCCACCGGGGTGAGGAACACTGAAGCTTTCTTT. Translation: CASSLATGVRNTEAFF.

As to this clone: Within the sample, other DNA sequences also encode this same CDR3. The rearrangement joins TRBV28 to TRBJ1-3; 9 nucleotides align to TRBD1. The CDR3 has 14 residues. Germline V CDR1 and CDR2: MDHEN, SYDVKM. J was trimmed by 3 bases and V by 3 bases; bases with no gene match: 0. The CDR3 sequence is CASSLTGGGNTIYF. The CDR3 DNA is TGTGCCAGCAGTTTGACAGGGGGTGGAAACACCATATATTTT.

CDR3 residues: CASSIGLRTTPTGELFF. The CDR3, as DNA: TGTGCCAGTAGTATCGGGCTTCGTACCACTCCTACCGGGGAGCTGTTTTTT. The chain carries TRBV19 and TRBJ2-2, with no clear D. The germline gives CDR1 LNHDA, CDR2 SQIVND (reference sequence). Trimming pared 3 bases from V and 5 bases from J, leaving 19 bases between. CDR3 size: 17 residues.

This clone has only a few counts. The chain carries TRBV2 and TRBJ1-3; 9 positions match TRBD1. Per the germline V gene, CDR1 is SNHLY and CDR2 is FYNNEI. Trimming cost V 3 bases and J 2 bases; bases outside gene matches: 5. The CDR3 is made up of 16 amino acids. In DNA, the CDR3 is TGTGCCAGCAGTGAGAAGACAGGGGGTACTGGAAACACCATATATTTT. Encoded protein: CASSEKTGGTGNTIYF.